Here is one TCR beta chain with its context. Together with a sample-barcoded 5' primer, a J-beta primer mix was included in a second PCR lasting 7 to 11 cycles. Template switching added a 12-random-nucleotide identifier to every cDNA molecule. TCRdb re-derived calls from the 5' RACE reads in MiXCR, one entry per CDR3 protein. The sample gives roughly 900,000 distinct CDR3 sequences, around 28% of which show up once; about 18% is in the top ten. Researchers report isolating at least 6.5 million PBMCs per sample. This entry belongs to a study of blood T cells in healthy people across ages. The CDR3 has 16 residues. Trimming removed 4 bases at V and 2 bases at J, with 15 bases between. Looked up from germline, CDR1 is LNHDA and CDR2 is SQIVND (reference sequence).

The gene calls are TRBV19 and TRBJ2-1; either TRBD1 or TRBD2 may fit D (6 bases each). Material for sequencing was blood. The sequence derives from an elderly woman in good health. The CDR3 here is CASSSPEGGTYNEQFF. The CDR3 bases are TGTGCCAGTAGTAGCCCCGAGGGGGGCACCTACAATGAGCAGTTCTTC.